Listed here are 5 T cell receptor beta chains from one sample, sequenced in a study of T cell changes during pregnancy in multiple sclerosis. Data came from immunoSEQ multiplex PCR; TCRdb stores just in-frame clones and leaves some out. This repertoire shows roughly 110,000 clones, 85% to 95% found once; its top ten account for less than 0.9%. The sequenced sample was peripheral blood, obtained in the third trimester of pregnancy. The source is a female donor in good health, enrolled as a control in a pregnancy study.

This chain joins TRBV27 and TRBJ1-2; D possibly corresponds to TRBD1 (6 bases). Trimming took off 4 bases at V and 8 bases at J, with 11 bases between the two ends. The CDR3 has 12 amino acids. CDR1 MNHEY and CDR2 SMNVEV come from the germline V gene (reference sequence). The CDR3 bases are TGTGCCAGCAGTTCAGGGGTCGGGGGCTACACCTTC. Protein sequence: CASSSGVGGYTF.

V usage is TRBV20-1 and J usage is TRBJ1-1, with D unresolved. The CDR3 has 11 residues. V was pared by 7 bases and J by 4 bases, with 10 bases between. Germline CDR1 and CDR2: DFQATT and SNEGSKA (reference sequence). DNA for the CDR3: TGCAGTGTACCGATGAGCACTGAAGCTTTCTTT. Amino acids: CSVPMSTEAFF.

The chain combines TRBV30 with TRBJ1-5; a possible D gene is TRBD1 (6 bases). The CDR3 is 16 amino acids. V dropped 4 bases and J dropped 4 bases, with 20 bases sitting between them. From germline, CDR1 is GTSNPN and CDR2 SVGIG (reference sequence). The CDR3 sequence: CAWKKGGGLENQPQHF. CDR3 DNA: TGTGCCTGGAAAAAAGGGGGGGGGCTAGAAAATCAGCCCCAGCATTTT.

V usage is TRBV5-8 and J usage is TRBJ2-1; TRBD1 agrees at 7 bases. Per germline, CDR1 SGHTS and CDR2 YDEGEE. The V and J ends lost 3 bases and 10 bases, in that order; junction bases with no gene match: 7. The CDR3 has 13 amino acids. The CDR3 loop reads CASSSVGDSEQFF. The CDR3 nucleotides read TGTGCCAGCAGCTCTGTCGGGGACAGCGAGCAGTTCTTC.

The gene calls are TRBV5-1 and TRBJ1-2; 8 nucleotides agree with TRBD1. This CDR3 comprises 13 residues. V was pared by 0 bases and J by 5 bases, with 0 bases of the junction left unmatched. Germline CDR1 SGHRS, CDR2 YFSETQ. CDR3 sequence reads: CASSLGTGYGYTF. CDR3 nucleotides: TGCGCCAGCAGCTTGGGGACAGGGTATGGCTACACCTTC.